The present TCR beta chain was sequenced within a study of cytomegalovirus exposure and HLA in healthy donors. Overall study context: Early released data comprised around 79 million unique TCRs from HLA-typed donors. Study-level points and caveats: In presence/absence analyses, roughly uniform sequencing depth across donors was assumed. Donor immune exposure was known only as CMV serostatus. Accurate prediction of most subjects' HLA-A and HLA-B alleles from TCR beta sequences was reported.

It was with 60 Vbeta and 13 Jbeta primers that the PCR ran. The protocol was immunoSEQ multiplex PCR, while the TCRdb copy is restricted to in-frame clones and leaves out a portion. The table shows fewer than 120,000 clones, with around four fifths occurring only once. Trimming took 10 bases from V and 0 from J, leaving 10 bases between them. Per germline, CDR1 SEHNR and CDR2 FQNEAQ (reference sequence). The CDR3 has 14 amino acids. As to this clone: Its antigen is undetermined.

This chain links TRBV7-9 with TRBJ1-6, with a weak D call TRBD1 (5 bases). The source material was PBMCs. The sequence came from a young man in good health and CMV-seropositive. CDR3 DNA sequence: TGTGCCATTGACAGCAGCTCCTATAATTCACCCCTCCACTTT. Translating it yields CAIDSSSYNSPLHF.